These 21 T cell receptor beta chains came from one sample sequenced in a study of early T cells in non-severe SARS-CoV-2 infection. TCRdb analysed the 5' RACE reads with MiXCR anew, one entry per CDR3 protein. The table records 75,000 to 100,000 distinct CDR3 sequences, 14% to 15% of them present only once. Sequencing used whole blood. The receptor set was obtained from an adult who was a healthcare worker with PCR-confirmed SARS-CoV-2 infection or an uninfected control (not recorded which).

This clonotype was detected many times. The gene calls are TRBV12-3 or TRBV12-4 and TRBJ2-7; TRBD1 or TRBD2 may be the D gene (6 bases each). This CDR3 is built from 14 residues. V lost 3 bases and J 3 bases, leaving 12 bases between the germline ends. CDR3 in DNA: TGTGCCAGCAGTTTGGGGGGACACCTCTACGAGCAGTACTTC. Protein: CASSLGGHLYEQYF.

The chain combines TRBV27 with TRBJ1-4, with D maybe TRBD1 (5 bases). This CDR3 comprises 14 residues. Trimming pared 7 bases from V and 3 bases from J, leaving 12 bases between. CDR1 and CDR2 from the germline V gene are MNHEY and SMNVEV (reference sequence). The CDR3 nucleotides are TGTGCCAGCACAAGGTTGGGGCCTAATGAAAAACTGTTTTTT. Its translation is CASTRLGPNEKLFF.

This clonotype has just a few counts. This chain joins TRBV29-1 and TRBJ2-3, with 9 bases fitting TRBD2. The V and J ends lost 3 bases and 6 bases, in that order; junction bases with no gene match: 10. The CDR3 extends over 15 amino acids. CDR1 and CDR2 from the germline V gene are SQVTM and ANQGSEA. Here the CDR3 reads CSVEKRASGEDTQYF. The CDR3 region has the DNA TGCAGCGTTGAGAAGAGGGCTAGCGGGGAGGATACGCAGTATTTT.

This chain uses TRBV28 with TRBJ1-1, with D unresolved. Per the germline V gene, CDR1 is MDHEN and CDR2 is SYDVKM. There are 12 residues in the CDR3. V dropped 6 bases and J dropped 7 bases, with 12 bases sitting between them. CDR3 region: CASRLVTREAFF. The CDR3 region has the DNA TGTGCCAGCAGGCTTGTAACTCGTGAAGCTTTCTTT.

This clonotype has just a few counts. The chain joins TRBV4-3 to TRBJ2-3; TRBD1 might be the D (6 bases). V lost 0 bases and J 14 bases, leaving 15 bases between the germline ends. The CDR3 runs to 13 residues. Germline V lookup: CDR1 LGHNA, CDR2 YSLEER. CDR3 loop: CASSQDNRARWYF. CDR3 DNA sequence: TGCGCCAGCAGCCAAGATAACAGGGCTAGGTGGTATTTT.

This clonotype has just a few counts. The chain carries TRBV11-2 and TRBJ2-7, with D possibly being TRBD1 (5 bases). The CDR3 runs to 15 residues. Germline assignment: CDR1 SGHAT and CDR2 FQNNGV. Trimming stripped 5 bases from V and 5 bases from J, with 19 bases between. CDR3 DNA sequence: TGTGCCAGCAGCCCGACCTGGGTCTGGGGCGACGAGCAGTACTTC. This gives the protein CASSPTWVWGDEQYF.

This clonotype came up many times. J is TRBJ2-7 and V is TRBV11-2, with unresolved D. V was clipped by 1 base and J by 3 bases, with 4 bases between them. This CDR3 has 12 residues. Germline assignment: CDR1 SGHAT and CDR2 FQNNGV. This CDR3 reads CASSLGHYEQYF. The CDR3 nucleotides read TGTGCCAGCAGCTTAGGGCACTACGAGCAGTACTTC.

This clonotype occurred many times. This chain links TRBV7-2 with TRBJ2-3; TRBD2 aligns across 7 bases. The CDR3 consists of 15 residues. J lost 3 bases, V lost 5 bases, and 8 bases had no gene match. The germline V gene has CDR1 SGHTA and CDR2 FQGNSA. The CDR3 DNA sequence: TGTGCCAGCAGCCCAAGCGGGGTCGGGACAGATACGCAGTATTTT. Protein product: CASSPSGVGTDTQYF.

This clonotype was seen more than once but under ten times. The chain uses TRBV20-1 and TRBJ2-7, with D tentatively TRBD2 (5 bases). There are 11 residues in the CDR3. Germline V CDR1 and CDR2: DFQATT, SNEGSKA (reference sequence). Deletions cut 4 bases from V and 5 bases from J, with 9 bases between. CDR3 region: CSAIYGNEQYF. In DNA form, the CDR3 reads TGCAGTGCTATCTACGGGAACGAGCAGTACTTC.

In its sample, this clonotype was seen a few times. CDR3 sequence (DNA): TGTGCCAGCAGCAGGGACAGGAGAACCGGGGAGCTGTTTTTT. This encodes CASSRDRRTGELFF. The chain carries TRBV7-2 and TRBJ2-2; 8 bases match TRBD1. V was clipped by 5 bases and J by 5 bases; unmatched bases: 4. In germline, CDR1 is SGHTA, CDR2 FQGNSA. The CDR3 contains 14 residues.

CDR3 loop: CASSPGQKYYGYTF. The CDR3 nucleotides read TGCGCCAGCAGCCCGGGACAGAAATACTATGGCTACACCTTC. The chain carries TRBV10-2 and TRBJ1-2, with 7 bases aligning to TRBD1. The CDR3 is 14 residues long. Losses at the gene ends were 6 bases for V and 3 bases for J; bases not matched to a gene: 7. The germline gives CDR1 WSHSY, CDR2 SAAADI.

The rearrangement uses TRBV25-1 and TRBJ2-2; either TRBD1 or TRBD2 may supply D (5 bases each). V was pared by 3 bases and J by 3 bases, with 8 bases between. CDR1 MGHDK and CDR2 SYGVNS come from the germline V gene. This CDR3 contains 14 residues. The DNA of the CDR3 is TGTGCCAGCAGTGATGAGGGGTACACCGGGGAGCTGTTTTTT. Protein product: CASSDEGYTGELFF. Variable domain in full (rest from reference TRBV25-1 and TRBJ2-2): EADIYQTPRYLVIGTGKKITLECSQTMGHDKMYWYQQDPGMELHLIHYSYGVNSTEKGDLSSESTVSRIRTEHFPLTLESARPSHTSQYLCASSDEGYTGELFFGEGSRLTVL.

This clonotype was detected only a few times. The J gene is TRBJ1-4, the V gene TRBV5-1; D gene unclear. The CDR3 covers 14 residues. Trimming pared 1 base from V and 8 bases from J, leaving 12 bases between. Per the germline V gene, CDR1 is SGHRS and CDR2 is YFSETQ. The CDR3, as DNA: TGCGCCAGCAGCTTGAGGCGGGGTGCGGAAAAACTGTTTTTT. This sequence encodes CASSLRRGAEKLFF. Drawing the rest from reference TRBV5-1 and TRBJ1-4, the complete variable domain is KAGVTQTPRYLIKTRGQQVTLSCSPISGHRSVSWYQQTPGQGLQFLFEYFSETQRNKGNFPGRFSGRQFSNSRSEMNVSTLELGDSALYLCASSLRRGAEKLFFGSGTQLSVL.

This clonotype was observed a few times. This sequence joins TRBV5-1 and TRBJ2-7; TRBD1 might be the D (6 bases). Per germline, CDR1 SGHRS and CDR2 YFSETQ. The CDR3 loop spans 14 amino acids. Trimming removed 4 bases from V and 4 bases from J, with 15 bases in between. The CDR3 bases are TGCGCCAGCAGCAACCTCAGGGGTGGGTACGAGCAGTACTTC. It codes for CASSNLRGGYEQYF.

Regarding this clonotype: Possible read error: a much larger clone is one base away. The V and J genes are TRBV2 and TRBJ2-1; tentative D call: TRBD2 (6 bases). CDR1 is SNHLY and CDR2 is FYNNEI in the germline V gene. The CDR3 has 16 amino acids. CDR3 protein: CASSELAGSSYNELFF. CDR3 nucleotide sequence: TGTGCCAGCAGTGAATTGGCGGGGAGCTCCTACAATGAGCTGTTCTTC.

This clonotype was detected ten times or more. The rearrangement uses TRBV20-1 and TRBJ2-1; D remains ambiguous. CDR3 size: 11 residues. The germline V gene encodes CDR1 DFQATT and CDR2 SNEGSKA (reference sequence). The V and J ends lost 5 bases and 6 bases respectively, with 8 bases between them. The DNA for the CDR3 is TGCAGTGCTGCGCCCGGCAATGAGCAGTTCTTC. This sequence encodes CSAAPGNEQFF.

This clonotype was seen repeatedly, ten times or more. This chain links TRBV5-1 with TRBJ2-7, with no clear D. CDR3 length: 13 residues. Germline V gene lookup returns CDR1 SGHRS and CDR2 YFSETQ. V lost 1 base and J lost 1, with 6 bases in between. CDR3 region: CASSLPRSYEQYF. CDR3 nucleotide sequence: TGCGCCAGCAGCTTGCCCCGATCCTACGAGCAGTACTTC.

This clonotype was seen a few times. The genes are TRBV4-1 and TRBJ2-7; D may be TRBD1 (6 bases). The CDR3 extends over 15 amino acids. Germline lookup yields CDR1 MGHRA and CDR2 YSYEKL. The V and J ends lost 3 bases and 2 bases respectively, with 14 bases between them. The CDR3 coding sequence is TGCGCCAGCAGCCACCGGAGTGGGGGCCCCTACGAGCAGTACTTC. Amino acid sequence: CASSHRSGGPYEQYF.

This clonotype was recorded at least ten times. The gene calls are TRBV12-3 or TRBV12-4 and TRBJ2-7; no reliable D call. V lost 4 bases and J lost 3, with 13 bases in between. The CDR3 is 14 amino acids. The CDR3 is CASSSDGWNYEQYF. The CDR3 coding sequence is TGTGCCAGCAGTTCTGACGGATGGAACTACGAGCAGTACTTC.

V and J are TRBV9 and TRBJ1-3; TRBD1 might be the D (5 bases). Germline-derived CDR1 and CDR2 are SGDLS and YYNGEE. V lost 1 base, J lost 4 bases, and 9 bases lay in between. The CDR3 spans 14 residues. The CDR3 nucleotides are TGTGCCAGCAGCGTACAGGGCTGGGGAAACACCATATATTTT. Its protein product is CASSVQGWGNTIYF. The whole variable domain, remainder taken from reference TRBV9 and TRBJ1-3, is DSGVTQTPKHLITATGQRVTLRCSPRSGDLSVYWYQQSLDQGLQFLIQYYNGEERAKGNILERFSAQQFPDLHSELNLSSLELGDSALYFCASSVQGWGNTIYFGEGSWLTVV.

This clonotype has a count of ten or more. The chain joins TRBV6-2 or TRBV6-3 to TRBJ1-4; unclear D gene. Germline V gives CDR1 MNHEY, CDR2 SVGEGT. The CDR3 length is 13 residues. V dropped 6 bases and J dropped 6 bases, with 11 bases sitting between them. As DNA, the CDR3 is TGTGCCAGCAGATCGCGGACGGATGAAAAACTGTTTTTT. Translating it yields CASRSRTDEKLFF.